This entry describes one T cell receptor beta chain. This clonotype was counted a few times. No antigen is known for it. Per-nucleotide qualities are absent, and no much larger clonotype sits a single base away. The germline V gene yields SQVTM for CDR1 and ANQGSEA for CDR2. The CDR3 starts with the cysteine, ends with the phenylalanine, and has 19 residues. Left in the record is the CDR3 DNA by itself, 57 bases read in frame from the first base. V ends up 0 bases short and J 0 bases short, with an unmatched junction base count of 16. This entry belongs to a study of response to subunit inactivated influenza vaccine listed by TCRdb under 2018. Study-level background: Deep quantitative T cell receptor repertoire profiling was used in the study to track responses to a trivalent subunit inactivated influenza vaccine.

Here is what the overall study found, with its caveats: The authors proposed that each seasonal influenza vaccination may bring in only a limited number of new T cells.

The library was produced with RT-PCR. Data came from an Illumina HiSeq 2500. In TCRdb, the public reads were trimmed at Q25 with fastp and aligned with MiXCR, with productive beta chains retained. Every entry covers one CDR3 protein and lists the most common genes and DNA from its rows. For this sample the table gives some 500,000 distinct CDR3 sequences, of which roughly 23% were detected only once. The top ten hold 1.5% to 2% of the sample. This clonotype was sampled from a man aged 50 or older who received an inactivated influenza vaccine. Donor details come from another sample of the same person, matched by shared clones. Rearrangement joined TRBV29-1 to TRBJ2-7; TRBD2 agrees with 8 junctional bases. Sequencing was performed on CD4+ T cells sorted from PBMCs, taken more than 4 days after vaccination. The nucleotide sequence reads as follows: TGCAGCGTTGAAGAGGTGACAGCGCGAGCGGGAGCTACCTCCTACGAGCAGTACTTC. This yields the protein CSVEEVTARAGATSYEQYF.